Shown below are 29 T cell receptor beta chains from a single sample sequenced in a study of graft-versus-host responses after intestinal transplantation. Antigens for these TCRs are unknown. Sequencing was performed with immunoSEQ multiplex PCR; in TCRdb, only in-frame clones are kept and a portion is missing. The sample has approximately 130,000 clones, 85% to 95% seen once. The sample consisted of unstimulated CD4+ T cells sorted from spleen or lymph node cells, taken before intestinal transplant. The receptors come from a human donor who received an intestinal transplant.

With respect to this clone: Other DNA sequences in the sample encode the same CDR3. The rearrangement links TRBV7-2 to TRBJ2-7; a possible D gene is TRBD2 (5 bases). The V end was cut by 5 bases, the J end by 0 bases, with 8 bases between. This CDR3 region has 13 residues. Germline lookup yields CDR1 SGHTA and CDR2 FQGNSA. The chain's CDR3 is CASSRGYSYEQYF. DNA for the CDR3: TGTGCCAGCAGCCGGGGTTACTCCTACGAGCAGTACTTC.

The rearrangement links TRBV25-1 to TRBJ2-3, with D perhaps TRBD2 (6 bases). CDR1 is MGHDK, CDR2 SYGVNS, per germline. The CDR3 is 16 amino acids. The V end lost 5 bases, the J end lost 4 bases, and 19 bases lay between the germline ends. For the CDR3, the DNA is TGTGCCAGCAGTCCTAAGGGGAGGCCCGGGCCAGATACGCAGTATTTT. Translation gives CASSPKGRPGPDTQYF.

This chain uses TRBV6-1 with TRBJ1-5; TRBD1 agrees at 9 bases. Germline V gene data show CDR1 as MNHNS and CDR2 as SASEGT. J gave up 6 bases and V 2 bases, and 5 bases lay outside the gene matches. The CDR3 totals 15 residues. CDR3: CASSENRGPSQPQHF. In DNA form, the CDR3 reads TGTGCCAGCAGTGAAAACAGGGGGCCAAGTCAGCCCCAGCATTTT.

About this clone: Other DNA sequences in the same sample also yield this CDR3. This sequence joins TRBV5-1 and TRBJ1-2, with D unresolved. CDR1 and CDR2 (germline): SGHRS, YFSETQ. This CDR3 is 12 amino acids long. With 2 bases removed from V and 5 bases from J, the gap between germline ends came to 7 bases. CDR3: CASSFEGYGYTF. Written as DNA, the CDR3 is TGCGCCAGCAGCTTTGAAGGTTATGGCTACACCTTC.

The rearrangement links TRBV19 to TRBJ2-1; maybe TRBD1 (6 bases). The germline CDR1 and CDR2 sequences are LNHDA and SQIVND (reference sequence). The V end was cut by 3 bases, the J end by 9 bases, with 15 bases between. The CDR3 contains 14 residues. The CDR3 bases are TGTGCCAGTAGTATGGGGGCCGGCATGGGTGAGCAGTTCTTC. It yields the protein CASSMGAGMGEQFF.

The genes are TRBV6-6 and TRBJ1-1; 10 nucleotides line up with TRBD1. The CDR3 covers 15 residues. Trimming cost V 5 bases and J 2 bases; bases outside gene matches: 5. Per the germline V gene, CDR1 is MNHNY and CDR2 is SVGAGI (reference sequence). The CDR3 sequence: CASSRQGAPNTEAFF. CDR3 in DNA: TGTGCCAGCAGTCGACAGGGGGCGCCTAACACTGAAGCTTTCTTT.

V is TRBV18 and J is TRBJ1-1; 7 positions match TRBD1. V dropped 2 bases and J dropped 1; count of bases not matched to a gene: 4. Germline CDR1 KGHSH, CDR2 LQKENI. This CDR3 has 15 amino acids. The CDR3 region is CASSPGTVENTEAFF. The CDR3 bases are TGTGCCAGCTCACCAGGGACAGTAGAGAACACTGAAGCTTTCTTT.

CDR3 sequence: CATSRDLNRHNSPLHF. DNA for the CDR3: TGTGCCACCAGCAGAGATCTGAATAGACATAATTCACCCCTCCACTTT. The J gene is TRBJ1-6, the V gene TRBV15; D is undetermined. Germline assignment: CDR1 LNHNV and CDR2 YYDKDF (reference sequence). CDR3 length: 16 residues. V was pared by 0 bases and J by 5 bases, with 11 bases between. Filled out from reference TRBV15 and TRBJ1-6, the complete variable domain reads DAMVIQNPRYQVTQFGKPVTLSCSQTLNHNVMYWYQQKSSQAPKLLFHYYDKDFNNEADTPDNFQSRRPNTSFCFLDIRSPGLGDTAMYLCATSRDLNRHNSPLHFGNGTRLTVT.

The chain links TRBV6-1 to TRBJ1-5, with D tentatively TRBD1 (6 bases). Germline CDR1 MNHNS, CDR2 SASEGT. This CDR3 comprises 14 residues. The V end lost 8 bases, the J end lost 2 bases, and 13 bases lay between the germline ends. The CDR3 DNA is TGTGCCAGCCAGATCAGGGGCGGCAATCAGCCCCAGCATTTT. This gives the protein CASQIRGGNQPQHF.

The chain joins TRBV2 to TRBJ2-1; D is perhaps TRBD2 (6 bases). The CDR3 consists of 13 residues. Per the germline V gene, CDR1 is SNHLY and CDR2 is FYNNEI. V lost 3 bases and J lost 7, with 10 bases in between. CDR3 nucleotide sequence: TGTGCCAGCAGTGATGCGGGGCGGAATGAGCAGTTCTTC. Translating gives CASSDAGRNEQFF.

This chain uses TRBV7-9 with TRBJ2-3; the D gene is possibly TRBD1 (7 bases). Germline assignment: CDR1 SEHNR and CDR2 FQNEAQ (reference sequence). V dropped 3 bases and J dropped 6 bases, with 16 bases sitting between them. The CDR3 is 15 amino acids. The CDR3 loop is CASSFGGGERDTQYF. The CDR3 DNA reads as TGTGCCAGCAGCTTCGGAGGGGGCGAGCGGGATACGCAGTATTTT.

The genes are TRBV9 and TRBJ2-2; D unclear. CDR1 is SGDLS and CDR2 is YYNGEE in the germline V gene. V lost 4 bases to trimming and J lost 2 bases, with 9 bases between them. The CDR3 has 14 residues. This CDR3 reads CASSPRANTGELFF. Here the CDR3 DNA reads TGTGCCAGCAGCCCCCGGGCCAACACCGGGGAGCTGTTTTTT.

The chain recombines TRBV5-4 with TRBJ1-1; D remains ambiguous. The CDR3 length is 14 residues. Trimming left V 0 bases short and J 2 bases short, with 8 bases between. Germline assignment: CDR1 SGHNT and CDR2 YYREEE (reference sequence). This CDR3 is CASSLGWGNTEAFF. CDR3 in DNA: TGTGCCAGCAGCTTGGGATGGGGAAACACTGAAGCTTTCTTT.

The chain combines TRBV6-6 with TRBJ2-7; D unclear. The germline gives CDR1 MNHNY, CDR2 SVGAGI (reference sequence). The CDR3 has 14 residues. V lost 8 bases and J lost 3, with 17 bases in between. The CDR3 bases are TGTGCCAGCGGCTTTATCGTCATTTTCTACGAGCAGTACTTC. Its translation: CASGFIVIFYEQYF.

The chain has TRBV19 and TRBJ2-5; 9 nucleotides agree with TRBD2. The germline V gene encodes CDR1 LNHDA and CDR2 SQIVND (reference sequence). The trim removed 6 bases at V and 9 bases at J, leaving 8 bases unmatched. This CDR3 comprises 13 residues. The CDR3 is CASRSSGERAQYF. CDR3 nucleotide sequence: TGTGCCAGTAGATCTAGCGGGGAAAGGGCCCAGTACTTC.

V usage is TRBV10-1 and J usage is TRBJ2-1; 8 bases line up with TRBD1. V was clipped by 6 bases and J by 0 bases; unmatched bases: 4. The CDR3 is 15 residues long. CDR1 is WNHNN, CDR2 SYGVQD, per germline (reference sequence). The CDR3 spells CASRAGTGSYNEQFF. The DNA of the CDR3 is TGCGCCAGCAGGGCCGGGACAGGCTCCTACAATGAGCAGTTCTTC.

The genes are TRBV2 and TRBJ2-1; 9 bases map to TRBD2. This CDR3 has 14 residues. The trim removed 8 bases at V and 10 bases at J, leaving 12 bases unmatched. Germline V gene lookup returns CDR1 SNHLY and CDR2 FYNNEI. CDR3: CASGVSGGSGEQFF. In DNA, the CDR3 is TGTGCCAGCGGAGTTAGCGGGGGATCGGGCGAGCAGTTCTTC.

V is TRBV7-8 and J is TRBJ2-2; 10 bases line up with TRBD1. The CDR3 consists of 16 residues. The J segment lost 6 bases and the V segment lost 2 bases, leaving 6 bases of the junction unmatched. Looked up from germline, CDR1 is SGHVS and CDR2 is FQNEAQ. The CDR3 spells CASSLIGQGVPGELFF. As DNA, the CDR3 is TGTGCCAGCAGCTTAATAGGACAGGGGGTCCCCGGGGAGCTGTTTTTT. The variable domain in full, with the rest retrieved from reference TRBV7-8 and TRBJ2-2, is GAGVSQSPRYKVAKRGQDVALRCDPISGHVSLFWYQQALGQGPEFLTYFQNEAQLDKSGLPSDRFFAERPEGSVSTLKIQRTQQEDSAVYLCASSLIGQGVPGELFFGEGSRLTVL.

This chain joins TRBV5-1 and TRBJ1-1, with D maybe TRBD1 (6 bases). The length of the CDR3 is 15 residues. Trimming took 4 bases from V and 6 from J, leaving 19 bases between them. Germline CDR1 and CDR2: SGHRS and YFSETQ. In nucleotides, the CDR3 is TGCGCCAGCAGCGAAGGGGGGGACCAAGGGGCTGAAGCTTTCTTT. The encoded protein is CASSEGGDQGAEAFF.

The J gene is TRBJ1-6, the V gene TRBV27, with D possibly being TRBD1 (5 bases). Germline V gene lookup returns CDR1 MNHEY and CDR2 SMNVEV (reference sequence). V lost 6 bases to trimming and J lost 5 bases, with 14 bases between them. The CDR3 totals 15 residues. CDR3 sequence reads: CASSRDGHNNSPLHF. The CDR3 DNA sequence: TGTGCCAGCAGCCGGGACGGACACAATAATTCACCCCTCCACTTT.

The chain employs TRBV29-1 and TRBJ2-2; D possibly corresponds to TRBD1 (5 bases). The CDR3 totals 13 residues. V was shortened by 7 bases and J by 2 bases, with 11 bases between the two germline ends. CDR1 and CDR2 from the germline V gene are SQVTM and ANQGSEA. The CDR3, as DNA: TGCAGCGGCGTCAGGGTTAACACCGGGGAGCTGTTTTTT. This gives the protein CSGVRVNTGELFF.

The J gene is TRBJ1-1, the V gene TRBV12-5, with D possibly matching TRBD1 (5 bases). The CDR3 loop spans 16 amino acids. Germline-derived CDR1 and CDR2 are LGHNT and FRNRAP. V lost 5 bases and J 5 bases, leaving 21 bases between the germline ends. In DNA form, the CDR3 reads TGTGCTAGTGGTAGGGGATCCCTCGGGGTCAGGACTGAAGCTTTCTTT. Translating it yields CASGRGSLGVRTEAFF.

V usage is TRBV19 and J usage is TRBJ1-1; D gene uncertain. The V gene's germline CDR1 is LNHDA and CDR2 SQIVND (reference sequence). V lost 3 bases, J lost 5 bases, and 13 bases lay in between. CDR3 length: 14 residues. DNA of the CDR3: TGTGCCAGTAGTATCTGGGGATCGAGGACTGAAGCTTTCTTT. It specifies CASSIWGSRTEAFF.

The chain employs TRBV9 and TRBJ2-1; TRBD1 aligns across 12 bases. The CDR3 has 15 amino acids. J was trimmed by 7 bases and V by 0 bases; bases with no gene match: 2. Per the germline V gene, CDR1 is SGDLS and CDR2 is YYNGEE. DNA of the CDR3: TGTGCCAGCAGCGTAGGGGGACAGGGGGCGAATGAGCAGTTCTTC. Amino acids: CASSVGGQGANEQFF. The entire variable domain, with the rest obtained from reference TRBV9 and TRBJ2-1, is as follows: DSGVTQTPKHLITATGQRVTLRCSPRSGDLSVYWYQQSLDQGLQFLIQYYNGEERAKGNILERFSAQQFPDLHSELNLSSLELGDSALYFCASSVGGQGANEQFFGPGTRLTVL.

The chain couples TRBV4-2 to TRBJ2-3; perhaps TRBD1 as D (6 bases). Germline values: CDR1 LGHNA, CDR2 YNFKEQ. The V end lost 3 bases, the J end lost 4 bases, and 14 bases lay between the germline ends. CDR3 length: 15 amino acids. CDR3 DNA: TGTGCCAGCAGCCAGGCCAACAGGGTTGCAGATACGCAGTATTTT. It encodes CASSQANRVADTQYF.

V and J are TRBV6-1 and TRBJ1-3; D ambiguous. With 7 bases removed from V and 4 bases from J, the gap between germline ends came to 14 bases. CDR1 MNHNS and CDR2 SASEGT come from the germline V gene. CDR3 length: 14 residues. CDR3 protein: CASIPGSTGNTIYF. Written as DNA, the CDR3 is TGTGCCAGCATACCAGGAAGTACGGGAAACACCATATATTTT.

This clone was found once. The chain is built from TRBV30 and TRBJ1-5; tentatively, D is TRBD1 (5 bases). Trimming shortened V by 2 bases and J by 0 bases, and 23 bases separated the two germline ends. This CDR3 is built from 19 residues. CDR1 is GTSNPN, CDR2 SVGIG, per germline (reference sequence). The CDR3 protein is CAWSRDWYAPLGSNQPQHF. The CDR3 DNA is TGTGCCTGGAGTCGGGACTGGTACGCTCCATTGGGTAGCAATCAGCCCCAGCATTTT.

V gene TRBV5-6 combines with J gene TRBJ2-7; perhaps D is TRBD1 or TRBD2 (5 bases each). The CDR3 runs 14 residues. Looked up from germline, CDR1 is SGHDT and CDR2 is YYEEEE. Trimming pared 2 bases from V and 3 bases from J, leaving 12 bases between. The CDR3 sequence is CASSFRDGYYEQYF. In nucleotides, the CDR3 is TGTGCCAGCAGCTTCCGGGACGGATACTACGAGCAGTACTTC.

The rearrangement uses TRBV18 and TRBJ1-4; D may be TRBD1 (6 bases). The germline gives CDR1 KGHSH, CDR2 LQKENI. The CDR3 covers 14 residues. V was cut by 2 bases and J by 4 bases, with 8 bases left in between. The CDR3 DNA is TGTGCCAGCTCACCAAGGACAGATAATGAAAAACTGTTTTTT. Protein: CASSPRTDNEKLFF.